Below are 15 T cell receptor beta chains sequenced from a single sample in a study of T cell repertoires in cytomegalovirus infection. The antigens of these receptors remain unknown. TCRdb recomputed calls from the reads with MiXCR, one row per CDR3 protein. The sample has some 130,000 distinct CDR3 sequences; over 30% are singletons. This specimen consisted of CD8+ T cells from cultured PBMCs, obtained from culture after CMV antigen stimulation. These receptor sequences come from a human donor in good health (CMV status not recorded). Some clones in this sample may be carry-over from other donors' samples.

This clonotype was detected many times. V usage is TRBV6-1 and J usage is TRBJ2-5, with 10 bases fitting TRBD2. The germline V gene has CDR1 MNHNS and CDR2 SASEGT. The CDR3 has 16 amino acids. V was clipped by 5 bases and J by 0 bases; unmatched bases: 6. CDR3 DNA: TGTGCCAGCAGTTCCACTAGCGGGGTATACCAAGAGACCCAGTACTTC. It specifies CASSSTSGVYQETQYF.

In this sample, this clonotype turned up a few times. This chain joins TRBV7-6 and TRBJ2-3; a weak D match, TRBD1 (6 bases). V lost 4 bases and J lost 1, with 9 bases in between. Germline assignment: CDR1 SGHVS and CDR2 FNYEAQ. CDR3 length equals 14 residues. This CDR3 is CASSWDTGTDTQYF. The CDR3 region has the DNA TGTGCCAGCAGCTGGGACACGGGCACAGATACGCAGTATTTT.

The genes are TRBV7-9 and TRBJ2-3; D call uncertain. Between the trimmed V and J ends, which lost 5 bases and 0 bases, there was a span of 6 bases. The CDR3 is 13 residues long. CDR1 is SEHNR and CDR2 is FQNEAQ in the germline V gene (reference sequence). The CDR3 protein is CASSALSTDTQYF. Written as DNA, the CDR3 is TGTGCCAGCAGCGCGCTCAGCACAGATACGCAGTATTTT. The full variable domain, with the rest looked up from reference TRBV7-9 and TRBJ2-3, is DTGVSQNPRHKITKRGQNVTFRCDPISEHNRLYWYRQTLGQGPEFLTYFQNEAQLEKSRLLSDRFSAERPKGSFSTLEIQRTEQGDSAMYLCASSALSTDTQYFGPGTRLTVL.

This clonotype came up a few times. J is TRBJ1-6 and V is TRBV7-2, with 8 bases aligning to TRBD1. CDR3 length equals 16 residues. Germline trimming cut 4 bases from V and 4 bases from J; bases unmatched to any gene: 6. The germline V gene has CDR1 SGHTA and CDR2 FQGNSA. CDR3 amino acids: CASSYGQGFYNSPLHF. As DNA, the CDR3 is TGTGCCAGCAGCTACGGACAGGGCTTTTATAATTCACCCCTCCACTTT.

This sequence joins TRBV19 and TRBJ1-5, with unresolved D. Germline values: CDR1 LNHDA, CDR2 SQIVND (reference sequence). V gave up 7 bases and J gave up 0 bases, with 16 bases separating them. The CDR3 sequence is 16 residues long. The CDR3 spells CASTGVSGDSNQPQHF. The CDR3 region has the DNA TGTGCCAGTACGGGCGTCTCTGGAGATAGCAATCAGCCCCAGCATTTT.

This clonotype was counted ten times or more. The chain employs TRBV2 and TRBJ1-5, with D maybe TRBD1 (6 bases). V was shortened by 6 bases and J by 3 bases, with 18 bases between the two germline ends. Germline V gives CDR1 SNHLY, CDR2 FYNNEI. This CDR3 contains 16 residues. In nucleotides, the CDR3 is TGTGCCAGCAGGGGCGCCGGGACACGTTTCAATCAGCCCCAGCATTTT. Translated, it gives CASRGAGTRFNQPQHF.

CDR3 residues: CASSLWGKSETQYF. Written as DNA, the CDR3 is TGTGCCAGCAGCTTATGGGGAAAATCAGAGACCCAGTACTTC. V is TRBV7-8 and J is TRBJ2-5; D not certain. The CDR3 extends over 14 amino acids. Trimming stripped 2 bases from V and 4 bases from J, with 11 bases between. The germline V gene has CDR1 SGHVS and CDR2 FQNEAQ.

This clonotype has at least ten counts. The V gene is TRBV12-3 or TRBV12-4, the J gene TRBJ2-3, with D unresolved. V lost 3 bases and J 3 bases, leaving 7 bases between the germline ends. CDR3 length: 13 residues. The CDR3 region is CASSFMGTDTQYF. CDR3 DNA sequence: TGTGCCAGCAGTTTCATGGGTACAGATACGCAGTATTTT.

There are a few counts of this clonotype. The chain uses TRBV5-1 and TRBJ2-7; D gene ambiguous. Deletions cut 0 bases from V and 0 bases from J, with 19 bases between. The germline gives CDR1 SGHRS, CDR2 YFSETQ. This CDR3 is built from 18 residues. CDR3: CASSLEPVGYSTSYEQYF. The CDR3 bases are TGCGCCAGCAGCTTGGAGCCAGTGGGGTATAGCACCTCCTACGAGCAGTACTTC.

CDR3 sequence: CASSLGTSGGADTQYF. For the CDR3, the DNA is TGTGCCAGCAGTCTTGGGACTAGCGGGGGCGCAGATACGCAGTATTTT. The J gene is TRBJ2-3, the V gene TRBV6-5; 14 positions agree with TRBD2. The CDR3 has 16 amino acids. With V trimmed by 5 bases and J by 4 bases, 5 bases remained unmatched. The germline V gene has CDR1 MNHEY and CDR2 SVGAGI.

This clonotype appeared a few times. The genes are TRBV2 and TRBJ2-7, with D perhaps TRBD1 (6 bases). The CDR3 spans 12 residues. V shed 6 bases and J shed 2 bases, with 8 bases lying between them. In germline, CDR1 is SNHLY, CDR2 FYNNEI. Written as DNA, the CDR3 is TGTGCCAGCAGGGACAGACCCTACGAGCAGTACTTC. Encoded protein: CASRDRPYEQYF.

The chain combines TRBV14 with TRBJ2-3; 10 bases are shared with TRBD1. There are 14 residues in the CDR3. Trimming removed 7 bases from V and 10 bases from J; junction bases left unmatched: 11. Germline V gene sequence: CDR1 SGHDN, CDR2 FVKESK. CDR3 loop: CASTGQGGGSPQYF. The CDR3 bases are TGTGCCAGCACCGGACAGGGGGGAGGATCCCCGCAGTATTTT.

This clonotype was seen many times. The genes are TRBV6-6 and TRBJ1-2, with D hard to call. CDR3 length: 13 amino acids. Germline V gives CDR1 MNHNY, CDR2 SVGAGI (reference sequence). V lost 4 bases to trimming and J lost 2 bases, with 8 bases between them. The CDR3 reads CASSLDGNYGYTF. The CDR3 nucleotides read TGTGCCAGCAGTTTGGACGGAAACTATGGCTACACCTTC.

The chain carries TRBV7-9 and TRBJ1-6; D remains ambiguous. The CDR3 is made up of 12 amino acids. From germline, CDR1 is SEHNR and CDR2 FQNEAQ (reference sequence). Between the trimmed V and J ends, which lost 1 base and 14 bases, there was a span of 9 bases. This chain's CDR3 is CASSLGGFALHF. In DNA, the CDR3 is TGTGCCAGCAGCTTAGGGGGTTTTGCCCTCCACTTT.

This clonotype has only a few counts. This chain joins TRBV12-3 or TRBV12-4 and TRBJ1-5; D gene uncertain. Trimming shortened V by 6 bases and J by 4 bases, and 13 bases separated the two germline ends. The CDR3 has 14 residues. The CDR3 sequence: CASRDGRINQPQHF. CDR3 DNA: TGTGCCAGCAGGGACGGACGAATTAATCAGCCCCAGCATTTT.